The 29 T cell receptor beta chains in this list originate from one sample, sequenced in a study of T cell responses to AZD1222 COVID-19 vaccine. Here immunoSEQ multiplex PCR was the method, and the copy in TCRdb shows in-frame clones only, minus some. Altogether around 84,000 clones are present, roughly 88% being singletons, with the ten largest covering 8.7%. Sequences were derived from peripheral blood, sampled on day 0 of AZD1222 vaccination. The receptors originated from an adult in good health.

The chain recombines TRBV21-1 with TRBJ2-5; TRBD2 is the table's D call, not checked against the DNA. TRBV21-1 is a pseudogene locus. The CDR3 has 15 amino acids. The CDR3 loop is CASSKDRGAQETQYF. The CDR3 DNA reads TGTGCCAGCAGCAAAGATCGAGGAGCTCAAGAGACCCAGTACTTC.

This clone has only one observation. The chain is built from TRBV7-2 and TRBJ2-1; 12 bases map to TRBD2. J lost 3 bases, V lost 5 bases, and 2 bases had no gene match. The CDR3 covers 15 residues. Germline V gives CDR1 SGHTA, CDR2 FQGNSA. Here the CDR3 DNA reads TGTGCCAGCAGCCGGACTAGCGGGGTCTACAATGAGCAGTTCTTC. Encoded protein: CASSRTSGVYNEQFF.

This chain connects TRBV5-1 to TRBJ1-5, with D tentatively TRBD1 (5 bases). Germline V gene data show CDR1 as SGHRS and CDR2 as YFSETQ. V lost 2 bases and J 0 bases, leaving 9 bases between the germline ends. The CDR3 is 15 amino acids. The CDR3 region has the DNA TGCGCCAGCAGCTTAGACGACAGTAGCAATCAGCCCCAGCATTTT. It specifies CASSLDDSSNQPQHF.

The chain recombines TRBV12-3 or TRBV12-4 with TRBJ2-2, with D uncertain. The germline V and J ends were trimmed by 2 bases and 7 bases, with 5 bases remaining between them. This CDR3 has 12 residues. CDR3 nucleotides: TGTGCCAGCAGTTTAAGCCTCGGGGAGCTGTTTTTT. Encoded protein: CASSLSLGELFF.

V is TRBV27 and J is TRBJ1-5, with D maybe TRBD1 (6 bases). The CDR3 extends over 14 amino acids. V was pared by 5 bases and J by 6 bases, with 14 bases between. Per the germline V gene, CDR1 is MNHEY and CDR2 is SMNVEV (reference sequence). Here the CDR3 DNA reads TGTGCCAGCAGTCAGACAACAGGGTTTCAGCCCCAGCATTTT. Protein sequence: CASSQTTGFQPQHF.

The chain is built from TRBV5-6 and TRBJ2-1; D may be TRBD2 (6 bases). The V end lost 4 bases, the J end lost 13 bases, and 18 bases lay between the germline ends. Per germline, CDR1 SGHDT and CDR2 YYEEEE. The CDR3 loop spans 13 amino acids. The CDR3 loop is CASSRTIADPQFF. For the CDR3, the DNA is TGTGCCAGCAGCCGAACTATAGCGGACCCCCAGTTCTTC.

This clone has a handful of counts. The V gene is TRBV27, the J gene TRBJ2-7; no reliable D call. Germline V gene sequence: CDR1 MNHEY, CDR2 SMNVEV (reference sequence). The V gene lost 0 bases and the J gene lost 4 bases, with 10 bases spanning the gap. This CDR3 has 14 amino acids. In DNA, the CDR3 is TGTGCCAGCAGTTTATCGATCTCCTCTTACGAGCAGTACTTC. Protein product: CASSLSISSYEQYF.

CDR3: CASSRSSLARETQYF. CDR3 nucleotide sequence: TGTGCCAGCAGCCGGAGTAGCCTAGCGCGAGAGACCCAGTACTTC. J is TRBJ2-5 and V is TRBV7-8; D possibly corresponds to TRBD2 (6 bases). V gave up 5 bases and J gave up 4 bases, with 17 bases separating them. The length of the CDR3 is 15 residues. In germline, CDR1 is SGHVS, CDR2 FQNEAQ.

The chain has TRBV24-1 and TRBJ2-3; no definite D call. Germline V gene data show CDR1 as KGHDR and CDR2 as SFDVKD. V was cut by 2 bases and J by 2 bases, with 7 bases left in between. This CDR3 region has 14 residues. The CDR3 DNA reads TGTGCCACCAGTGATTACGCAGACACAGATACGCAGTATTTT. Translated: CATSDYADTDTQYF.

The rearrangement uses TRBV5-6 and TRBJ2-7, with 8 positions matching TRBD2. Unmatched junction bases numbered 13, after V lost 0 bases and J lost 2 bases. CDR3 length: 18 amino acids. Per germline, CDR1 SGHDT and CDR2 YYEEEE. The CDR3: CASSLGEIRRGVTYEQYF. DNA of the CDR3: TGTGCCAGCAGCTTGGGAGAGATCCGGCGGGGGGTCACCTACGAGCAGTACTTC.

CDR3 protein: CASSPGTGIAKNIQYF. The CDR3, as DNA: TGTGCCAGCTCACCCGGGACAGGGATAGCCAAAAACATTCAGTACTTC. The J gene is TRBJ2-4, the V gene TRBV18, with 9 bases matching TRBD1. This CDR3 has 16 amino acids. CDR1 is KGHSH and CDR2 is LQKENI in the germline V gene. Losses at the gene ends were 3 bases for V and 0 bases for J; bases not matched to a gene: 3.

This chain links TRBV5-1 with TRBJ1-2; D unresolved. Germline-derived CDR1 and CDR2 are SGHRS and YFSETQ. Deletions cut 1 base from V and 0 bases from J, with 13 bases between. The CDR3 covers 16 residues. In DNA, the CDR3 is TGCGCCAGCAGCTTGTACCCGCCAGCTTCTAACTATGGCTACACCTTC. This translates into CASSLYPPASNYGYTF.

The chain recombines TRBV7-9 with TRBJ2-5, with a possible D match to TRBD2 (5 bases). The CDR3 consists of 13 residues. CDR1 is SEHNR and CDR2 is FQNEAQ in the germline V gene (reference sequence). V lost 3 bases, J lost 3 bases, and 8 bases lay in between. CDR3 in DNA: TGTGCCAGCAGCTTTATCGGGGAAGAGACCCAGTACTTC. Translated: CASSFIGEETQYF.

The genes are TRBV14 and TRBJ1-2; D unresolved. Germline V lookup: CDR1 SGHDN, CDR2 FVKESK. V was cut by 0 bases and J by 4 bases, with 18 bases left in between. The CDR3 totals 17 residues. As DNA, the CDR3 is TGTGCCAGCAGCCAAGAACCCTCCGGGCCTATCCCCTATGGCTACACCTTC. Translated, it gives CASSQEPSGPIPYGYTF.

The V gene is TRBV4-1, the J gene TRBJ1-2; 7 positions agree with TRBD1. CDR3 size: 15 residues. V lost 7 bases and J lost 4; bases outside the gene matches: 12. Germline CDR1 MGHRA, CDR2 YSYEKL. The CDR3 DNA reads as TGCGCCAGCAACGACCGGGGCAGGGGGGTCTATGGCTACACCTTC. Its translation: CASNDRGRGVYGYTF.

The CDR3 loop is CASSPGPNTEAFF. In DNA, the CDR3 is TGTGCCAGCTCACCCGGGCCGAACACTGAAGCTTTCTTT. J is TRBJ1-1 and V is TRBV18; D remains ambiguous. The germline V gene encodes CDR1 KGHSH and CDR2 LQKENI. This CDR3 spans 13 amino acids. V was shortened by 3 bases and J by 1 base, with 6 bases between the two germline ends.

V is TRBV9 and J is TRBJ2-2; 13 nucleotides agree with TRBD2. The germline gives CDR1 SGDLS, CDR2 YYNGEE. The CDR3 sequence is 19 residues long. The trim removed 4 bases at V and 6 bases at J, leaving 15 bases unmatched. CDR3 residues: CASSPRGRTSGGAAGELFF. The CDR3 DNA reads TGTGCCAGCAGCCCCCGAGGGAGAACTAGCGGGGGGGCCGCCGGGGAGCTGTTTTTT.

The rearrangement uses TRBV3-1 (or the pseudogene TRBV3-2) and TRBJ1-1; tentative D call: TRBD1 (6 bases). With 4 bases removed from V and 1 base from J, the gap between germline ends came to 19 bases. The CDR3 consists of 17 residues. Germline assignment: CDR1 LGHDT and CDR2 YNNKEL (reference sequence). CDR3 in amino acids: CASSPSPWDKGNTEAFF. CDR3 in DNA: TGTGCCAGCAGCCCATCCCCATGGGACAAGGGGAACACTGAAGCTTTCTTT.

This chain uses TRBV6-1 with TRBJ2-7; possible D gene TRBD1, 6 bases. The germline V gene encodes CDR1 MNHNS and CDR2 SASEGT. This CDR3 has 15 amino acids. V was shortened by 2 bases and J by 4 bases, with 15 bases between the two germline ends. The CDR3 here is CASSERTASPYEQYF. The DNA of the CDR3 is TGTGCCAGCAGTGAACGGACAGCTTCGCCTTACGAGCAGTACTTC.

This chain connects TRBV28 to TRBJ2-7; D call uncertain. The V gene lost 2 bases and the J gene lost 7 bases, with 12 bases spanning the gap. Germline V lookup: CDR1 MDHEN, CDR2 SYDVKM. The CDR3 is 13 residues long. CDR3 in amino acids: CASSLPLLGEQYF. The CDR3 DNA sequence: TGTGCCAGCAGTTTACCCCTTCTGGGGGAGCAGTACTTC.

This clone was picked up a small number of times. The CDR3: CASSLEDSLQETQYF. The CDR3 coding sequence is TGTGCCAGCAGCTTAGAGGACAGCCTCCAAGAGACCCAGTACTTC. The V gene is TRBV7-8, the J gene TRBJ2-5; possible D gene TRBD1, 6 bases. There are 15 residues in the CDR3. Deletions cut 1 base from V and 1 base from J, with 10 bases between. Germline V gene data show CDR1 as SGHVS and CDR2 as FQNEAQ.

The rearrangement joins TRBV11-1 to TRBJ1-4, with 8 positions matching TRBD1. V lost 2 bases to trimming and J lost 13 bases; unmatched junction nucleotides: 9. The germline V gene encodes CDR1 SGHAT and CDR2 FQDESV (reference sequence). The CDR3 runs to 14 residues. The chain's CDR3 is CASSLSQGASPLFF. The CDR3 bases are TGTGCCAGCAGCTTATCGCAGGGGGCGTCACCACTGTTTTTT.

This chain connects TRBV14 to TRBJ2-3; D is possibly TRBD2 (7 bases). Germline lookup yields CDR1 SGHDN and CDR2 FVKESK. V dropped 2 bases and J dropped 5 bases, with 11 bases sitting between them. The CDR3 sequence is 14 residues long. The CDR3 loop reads CASSQRGGGDTQYF. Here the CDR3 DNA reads TGTGCCAGCAGCCAACGCGGGGGCGGAGATACGCAGTATTTT.

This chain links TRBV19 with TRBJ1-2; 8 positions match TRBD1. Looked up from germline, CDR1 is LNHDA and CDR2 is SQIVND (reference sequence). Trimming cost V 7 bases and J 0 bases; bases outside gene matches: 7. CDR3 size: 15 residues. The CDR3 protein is CASMETGGANYGYTF. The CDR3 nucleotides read TGTGCCAGTATGGAAACAGGGGGAGCTAACTATGGCTACACCTTC.

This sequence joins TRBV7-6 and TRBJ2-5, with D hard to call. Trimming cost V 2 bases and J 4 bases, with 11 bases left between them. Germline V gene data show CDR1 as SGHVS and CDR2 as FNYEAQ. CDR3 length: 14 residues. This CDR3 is CASSLFGGRETQYF. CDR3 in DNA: TGTGCCAGCAGCTTATTCGGCGGTAGAGAGACCCAGTACTTC.

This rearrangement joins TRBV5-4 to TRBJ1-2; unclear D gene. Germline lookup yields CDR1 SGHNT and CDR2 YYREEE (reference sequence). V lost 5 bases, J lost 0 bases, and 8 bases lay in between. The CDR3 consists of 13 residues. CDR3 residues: CASRSGTNYGYTF. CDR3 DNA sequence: TGTGCCAGCAGGTCGGGTACTAACTATGGCTACACCTTC.

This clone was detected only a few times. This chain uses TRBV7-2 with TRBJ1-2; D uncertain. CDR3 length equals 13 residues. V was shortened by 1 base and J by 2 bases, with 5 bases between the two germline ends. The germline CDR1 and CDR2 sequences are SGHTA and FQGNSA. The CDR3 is CASSLEGNYGYTF. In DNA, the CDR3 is TGTGCCAGCAGCTTAGAAGGGAACTATGGCTACACCTTC.

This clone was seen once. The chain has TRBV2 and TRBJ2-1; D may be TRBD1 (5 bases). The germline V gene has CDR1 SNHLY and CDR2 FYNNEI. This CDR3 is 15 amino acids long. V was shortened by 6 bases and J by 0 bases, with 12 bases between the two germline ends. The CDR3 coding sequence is TGTGCCAGCAGGGTAGACAGCAGCTCCTACAATGAGCAGTTCTTC. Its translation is CASRVDSSSYNEQFF.

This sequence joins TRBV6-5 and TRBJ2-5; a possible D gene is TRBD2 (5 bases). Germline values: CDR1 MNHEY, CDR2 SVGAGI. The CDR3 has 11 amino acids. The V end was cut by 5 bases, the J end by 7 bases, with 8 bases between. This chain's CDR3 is CASSHRGTQYF. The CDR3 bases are TGTGCCAGCAGTCACCGGGGGACCCAGTACTTC.